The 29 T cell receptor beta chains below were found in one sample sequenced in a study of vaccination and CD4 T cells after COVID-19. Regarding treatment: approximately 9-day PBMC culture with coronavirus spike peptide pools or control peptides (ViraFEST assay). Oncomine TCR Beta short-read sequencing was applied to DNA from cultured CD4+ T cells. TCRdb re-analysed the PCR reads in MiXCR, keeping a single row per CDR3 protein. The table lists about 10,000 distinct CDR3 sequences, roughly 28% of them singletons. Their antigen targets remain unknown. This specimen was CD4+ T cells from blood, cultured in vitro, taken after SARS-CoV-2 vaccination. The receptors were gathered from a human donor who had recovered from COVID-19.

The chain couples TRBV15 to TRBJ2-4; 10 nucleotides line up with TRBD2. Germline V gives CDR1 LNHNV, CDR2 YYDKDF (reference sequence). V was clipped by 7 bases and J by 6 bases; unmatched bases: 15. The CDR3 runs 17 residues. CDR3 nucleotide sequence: TGTGCCACCACCCACCGAGCGAGCGGGAGGGCCGCAAACATTCAGTACTTC. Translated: CATTHRASGRAANIQYF.

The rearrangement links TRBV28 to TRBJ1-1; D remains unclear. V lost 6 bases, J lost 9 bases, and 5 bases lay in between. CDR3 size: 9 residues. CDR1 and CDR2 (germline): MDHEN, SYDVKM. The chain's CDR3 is CASRLKAFF. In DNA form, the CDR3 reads TGTGCCAGCAGGCTCAAAGCTTTCTTT.

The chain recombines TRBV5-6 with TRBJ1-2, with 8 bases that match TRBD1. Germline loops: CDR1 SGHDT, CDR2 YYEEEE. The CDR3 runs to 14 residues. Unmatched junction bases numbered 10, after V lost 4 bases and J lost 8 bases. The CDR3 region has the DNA TGTGCCAGCAGCCGGACAGGGCGCGGGGGGGGCTACACCTTC. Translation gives CASSRTGRGGGYTF.

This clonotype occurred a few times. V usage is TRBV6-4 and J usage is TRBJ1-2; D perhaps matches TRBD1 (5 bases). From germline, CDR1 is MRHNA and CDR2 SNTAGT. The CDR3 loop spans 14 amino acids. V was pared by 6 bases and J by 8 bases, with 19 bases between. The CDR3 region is CASRSSGARGGYTF. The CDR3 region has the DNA TGTGCCAGCAGGTCCTCCGGGGCCCGAGGGGGCTACACCTTC.

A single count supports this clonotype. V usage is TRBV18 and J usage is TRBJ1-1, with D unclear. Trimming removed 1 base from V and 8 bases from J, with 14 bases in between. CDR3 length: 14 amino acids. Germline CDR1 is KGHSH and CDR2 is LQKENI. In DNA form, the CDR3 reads TGTGCCAGCTCACCACGTGCGGGGAGACTAGAAGCTTTCTTT. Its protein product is CASSPRAGRLEAFF.

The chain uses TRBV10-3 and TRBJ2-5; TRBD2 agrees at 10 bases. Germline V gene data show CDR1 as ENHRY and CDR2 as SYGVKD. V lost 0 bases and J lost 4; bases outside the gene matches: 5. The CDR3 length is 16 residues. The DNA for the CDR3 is TGTGCCATCAGTGAGTCAGGTCTAGCGGGAGCAGAGACCCAGTACTTC. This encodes CAISESGLAGAETQYF.

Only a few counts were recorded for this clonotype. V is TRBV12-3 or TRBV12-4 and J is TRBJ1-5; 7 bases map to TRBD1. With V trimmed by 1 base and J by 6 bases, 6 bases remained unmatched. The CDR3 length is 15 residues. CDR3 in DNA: TGTGCCAGCAGTTTAGGGGGGCAGGGGGTTCAGCCCCAGCATTTT. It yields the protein CASSLGGQGVQPQHF.

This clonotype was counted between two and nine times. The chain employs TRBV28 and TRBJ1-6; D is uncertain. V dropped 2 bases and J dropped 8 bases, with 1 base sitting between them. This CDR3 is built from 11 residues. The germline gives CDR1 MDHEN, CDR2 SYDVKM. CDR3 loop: CASSLDSPLHF. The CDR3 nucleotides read TGTGCCAGCAGTTTAGATTCACCCCTCCACTTT.

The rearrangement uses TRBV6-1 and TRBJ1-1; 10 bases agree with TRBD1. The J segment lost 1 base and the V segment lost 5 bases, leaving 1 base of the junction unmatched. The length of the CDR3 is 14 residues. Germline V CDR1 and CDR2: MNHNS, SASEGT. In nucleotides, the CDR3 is TGTGCCAGCAGTCGGGACAGGGGGAACACTGAAGCTTTCTTT. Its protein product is CASSRDRGNTEAFF.

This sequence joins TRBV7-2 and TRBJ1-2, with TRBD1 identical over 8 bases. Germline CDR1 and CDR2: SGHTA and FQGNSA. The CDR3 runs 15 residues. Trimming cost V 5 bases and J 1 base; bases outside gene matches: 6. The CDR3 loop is CASSRDRSYNYGYTF. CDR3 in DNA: TGTGCCAGCAGCCGGGACAGGAGCTATAACTATGGCTACACCTTC.

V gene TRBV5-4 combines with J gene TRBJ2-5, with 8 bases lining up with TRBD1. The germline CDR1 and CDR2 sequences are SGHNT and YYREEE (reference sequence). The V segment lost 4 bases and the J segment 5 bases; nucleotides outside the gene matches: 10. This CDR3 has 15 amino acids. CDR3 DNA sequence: TGTGCCAGCAGCGGATCAGGGGGCGCGCGGGAGACCCAGTACTTC. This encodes CASSGSGGARETQYF.

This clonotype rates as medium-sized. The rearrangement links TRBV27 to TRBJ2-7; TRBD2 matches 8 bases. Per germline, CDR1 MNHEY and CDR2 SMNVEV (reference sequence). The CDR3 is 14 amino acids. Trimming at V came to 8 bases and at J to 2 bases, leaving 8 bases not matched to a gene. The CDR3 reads CASRLASLTYEQYF. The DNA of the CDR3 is TGTGCCAGCCGACTAGCGTCCTTGACCTACGAGCAGTACTTC.

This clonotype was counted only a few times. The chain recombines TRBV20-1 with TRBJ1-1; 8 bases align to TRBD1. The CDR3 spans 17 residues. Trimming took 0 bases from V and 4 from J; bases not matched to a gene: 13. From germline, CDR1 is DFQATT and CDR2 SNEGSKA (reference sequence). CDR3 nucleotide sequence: TGCAGTGCTAGAGATCTCGGACAGGGAATTTGGGGCACTGAAGCTTTCTTT. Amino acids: CSARDLGQGIWGTEAFF.

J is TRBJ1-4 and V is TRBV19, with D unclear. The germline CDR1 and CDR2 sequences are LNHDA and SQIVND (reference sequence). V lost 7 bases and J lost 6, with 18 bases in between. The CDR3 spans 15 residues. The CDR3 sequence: CASIGLTASDEKLFF. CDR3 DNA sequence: TGTGCCAGTATTGGCCTGACGGCCTCGGATGAAAAACTGTTTTTT.

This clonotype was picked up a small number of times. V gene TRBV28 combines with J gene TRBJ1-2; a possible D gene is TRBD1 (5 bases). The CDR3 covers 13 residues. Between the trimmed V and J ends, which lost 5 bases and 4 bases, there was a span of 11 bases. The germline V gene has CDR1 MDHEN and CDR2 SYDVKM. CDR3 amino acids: CASSGPGPYGYTF. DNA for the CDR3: TGTGCCAGCAGTGGCCCAGGGCCCTATGGCTACACCTTC.

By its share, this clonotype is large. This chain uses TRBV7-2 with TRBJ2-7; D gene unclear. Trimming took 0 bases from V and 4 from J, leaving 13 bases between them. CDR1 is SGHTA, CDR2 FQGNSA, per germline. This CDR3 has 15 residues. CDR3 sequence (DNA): TGTGCCAGCAGCTTAGCTTACGTATCCACGTACGAGCAGTACTTC. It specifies CASSLAYVSTYEQYF.

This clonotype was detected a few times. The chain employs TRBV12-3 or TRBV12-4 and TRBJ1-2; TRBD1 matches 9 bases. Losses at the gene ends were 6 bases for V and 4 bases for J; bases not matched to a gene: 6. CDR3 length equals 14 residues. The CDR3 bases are TGTGCCAGCAGATTACAGGGGGCTGGCTATGGCTACACCTTC. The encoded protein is CASRLQGAGYGYTF.

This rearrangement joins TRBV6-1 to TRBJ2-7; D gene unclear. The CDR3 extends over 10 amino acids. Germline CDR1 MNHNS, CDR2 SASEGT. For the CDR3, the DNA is TGTGCAAGCTGGGGATACGAGCAGTACTTC. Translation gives CASWGYEQYF.

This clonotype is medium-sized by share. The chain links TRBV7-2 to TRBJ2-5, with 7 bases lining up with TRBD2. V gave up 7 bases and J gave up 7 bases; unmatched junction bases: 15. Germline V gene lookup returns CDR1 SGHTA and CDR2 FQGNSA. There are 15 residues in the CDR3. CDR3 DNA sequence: TGTGCCAGCATGGGGGGGAGTGGGGTCCGGGGGACCCAGTACTTC. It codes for CASMGGSGVRGTQYF.

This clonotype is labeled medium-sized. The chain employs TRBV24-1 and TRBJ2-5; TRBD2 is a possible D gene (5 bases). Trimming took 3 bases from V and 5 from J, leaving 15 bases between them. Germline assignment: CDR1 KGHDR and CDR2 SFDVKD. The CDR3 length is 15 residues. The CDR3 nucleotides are TGTGCCACCAGTGATCGGGAACTTCTGAAGGAGACCCAGTACTTC. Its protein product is CATSDRELLKETQYF.

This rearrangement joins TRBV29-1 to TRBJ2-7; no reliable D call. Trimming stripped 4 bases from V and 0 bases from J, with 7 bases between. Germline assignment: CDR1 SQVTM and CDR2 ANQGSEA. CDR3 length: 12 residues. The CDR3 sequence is CSVVSGSYEQYF. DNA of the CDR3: TGCAGCGTTGTATCAGGCTCCTACGAGCAGTACTTC.

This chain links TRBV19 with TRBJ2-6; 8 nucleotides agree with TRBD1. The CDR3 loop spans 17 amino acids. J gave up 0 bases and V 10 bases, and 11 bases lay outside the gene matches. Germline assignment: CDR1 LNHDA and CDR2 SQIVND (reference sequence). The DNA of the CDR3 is TGTGCCACCCGAAGCCGGACAGGGAGCTCTGGGGCCAACGTCCTGACTTTC. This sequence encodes CATRSRTGSSGANVLTF.

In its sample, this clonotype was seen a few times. For the CDR3, the DNA is TGTGCCAGCAGTTTAAGGACCGGTGGCCTCTACGAGCAGTACTTC. As protein: CASSLRTGGLYEQYF. The chain links TRBV28 to TRBJ2-7, with D uncertain. The V and J ends lost 2 bases and 3 bases respectively, with 14 bases between them. The CDR3 is 15 amino acids. Looked up from germline, CDR1 is MDHEN and CDR2 is SYDVKM. Filled out from reference TRBV28 and TRBJ2-7, the complete variable domain reads DVKVTQSSRYLVKRTGEKVFLECVQDMDHENMFWYRQDPGLGLRLIYFSYDVKMKEKGDIPEGYSVSREKKERFSLILESASTNQTSMYLCASSLRTGGLYEQYFGPGTRLTVT.

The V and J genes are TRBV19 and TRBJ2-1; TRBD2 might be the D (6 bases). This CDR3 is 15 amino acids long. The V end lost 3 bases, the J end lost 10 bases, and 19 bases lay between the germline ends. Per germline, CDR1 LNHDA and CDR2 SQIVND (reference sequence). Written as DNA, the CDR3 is TGTGCCAGTAGTATCTTGGGGCCACTAGGAGGGGAGCAGTTCTTC. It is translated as CASSILGPLGGEQFF.

The CDR3 DNA sequence: TGTGCCTGGAGTGCATCCGGGAAGGCATCCTACGAGCAGTACTTC. Amino acid sequence: CAWSASGKASYEQYF. The chain carries TRBV30 and TRBJ2-7, with D perhaps matching TRBD2 (5 bases). V gave up 1 base and J gave up 1 base, with 14 bases separating them. The CDR3 sequence is 15 residues long. From germline, CDR1 is GTSNPN and CDR2 SVGIG (reference sequence).

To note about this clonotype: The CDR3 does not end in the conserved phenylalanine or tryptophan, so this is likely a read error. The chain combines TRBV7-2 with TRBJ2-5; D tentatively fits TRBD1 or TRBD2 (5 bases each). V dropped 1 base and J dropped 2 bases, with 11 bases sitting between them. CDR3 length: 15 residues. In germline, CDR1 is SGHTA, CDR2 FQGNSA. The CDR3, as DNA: TGTGCCAGCAGCTTAGGGGGGAAGGGGCAAGAGACCCAGTACCTC. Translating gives CASSLGGKGQETQYL.

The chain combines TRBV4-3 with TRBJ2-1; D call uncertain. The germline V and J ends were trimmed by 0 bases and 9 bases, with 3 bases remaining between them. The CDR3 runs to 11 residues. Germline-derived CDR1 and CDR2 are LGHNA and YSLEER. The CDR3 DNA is TGCGCCAGCAGCCAAGATGGTGAGCAGTTCTTC. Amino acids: CASSQDGEQFF.

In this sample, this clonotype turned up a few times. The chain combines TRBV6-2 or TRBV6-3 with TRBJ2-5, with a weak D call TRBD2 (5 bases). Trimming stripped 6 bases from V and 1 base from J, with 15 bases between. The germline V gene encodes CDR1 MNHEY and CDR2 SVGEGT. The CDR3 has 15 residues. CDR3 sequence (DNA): TGTGCCAGCAGGTCCGGGATGTTCGGCCAAGAGACCCAGTACTTC. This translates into CASRSGMFGQETQYF.

CDR3 amino acids: CASKDRGRGYTF. In nucleotides, the CDR3 is TGTGCCAGCAAAGACAGGGGTCGCGGCTACACCTTC. The V gene is TRBV6-1, the J gene TRBJ1-2, with TRBD1 matching over 8 bases. Germline-derived CDR1 and CDR2 are MNHNS and SASEGT. Losses at the gene ends were 7 bases for V and 8 bases for J; bases not matched to a gene: 6. This CDR3 is 12 amino acids long.